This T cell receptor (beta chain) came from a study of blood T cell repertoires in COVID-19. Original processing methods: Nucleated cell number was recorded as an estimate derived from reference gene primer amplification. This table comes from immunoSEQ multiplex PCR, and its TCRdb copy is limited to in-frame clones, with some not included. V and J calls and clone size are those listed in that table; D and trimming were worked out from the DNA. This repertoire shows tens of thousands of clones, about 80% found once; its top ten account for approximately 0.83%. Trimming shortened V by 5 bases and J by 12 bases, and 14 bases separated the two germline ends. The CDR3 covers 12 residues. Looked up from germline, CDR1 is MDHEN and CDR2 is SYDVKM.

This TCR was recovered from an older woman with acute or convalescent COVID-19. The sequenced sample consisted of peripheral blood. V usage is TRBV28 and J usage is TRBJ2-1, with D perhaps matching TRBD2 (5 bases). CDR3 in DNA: TGTGCCAGCAGTCCTGACGCCAGCGGGCAGTTCTTC. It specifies CASSPDASGQFF.